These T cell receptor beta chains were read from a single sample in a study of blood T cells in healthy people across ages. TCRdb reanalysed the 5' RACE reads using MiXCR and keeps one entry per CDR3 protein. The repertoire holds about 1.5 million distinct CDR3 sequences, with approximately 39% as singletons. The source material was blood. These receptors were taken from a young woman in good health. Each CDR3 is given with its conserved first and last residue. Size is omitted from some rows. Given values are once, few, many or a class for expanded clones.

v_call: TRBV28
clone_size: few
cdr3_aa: CASSFRSGDTQYF

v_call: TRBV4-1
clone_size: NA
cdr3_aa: CASSQGVVRTKNIQYF

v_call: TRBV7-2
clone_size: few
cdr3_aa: CASGGSSNQPQHF

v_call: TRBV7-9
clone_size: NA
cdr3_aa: CASSLRAGVKETQYF

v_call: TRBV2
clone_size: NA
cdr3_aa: CAGQGAADTQYF

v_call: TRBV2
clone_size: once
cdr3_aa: CASRDEGASYEQYF

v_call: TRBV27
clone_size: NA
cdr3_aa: CASSTETGSYEQYF

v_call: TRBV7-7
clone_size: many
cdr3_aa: CASSLGGGANEQFF

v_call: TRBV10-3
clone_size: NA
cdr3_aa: CAISEPGQGDEKLFF

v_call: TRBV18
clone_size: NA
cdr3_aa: CASSPLRARWNTEAFF

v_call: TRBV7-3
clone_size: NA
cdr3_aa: CASSVGPGEQFF

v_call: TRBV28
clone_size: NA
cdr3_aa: CASSFRGGALQAYGYTF

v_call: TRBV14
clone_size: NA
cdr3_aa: CATGRVRGQTEAFF

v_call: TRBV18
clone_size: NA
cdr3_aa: CASPVNRGTQETQYF

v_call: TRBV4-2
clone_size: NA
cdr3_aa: CASSQLQGSGDTEAFF

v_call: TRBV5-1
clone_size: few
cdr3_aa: CASSWTGSSGELFF

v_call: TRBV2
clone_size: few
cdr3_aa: CASSEGGYGGYTF

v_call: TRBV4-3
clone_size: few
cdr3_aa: CASSQEKDTEAFF

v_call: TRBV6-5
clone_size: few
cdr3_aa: CASSPPGLAGAQQYF

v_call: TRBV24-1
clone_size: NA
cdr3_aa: CATSEPGQAEQFF

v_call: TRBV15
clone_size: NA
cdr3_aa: CATSREDRQGGGYTF

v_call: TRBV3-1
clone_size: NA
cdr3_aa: CASSQDVGAAYEQYF

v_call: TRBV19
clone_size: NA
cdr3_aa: CASTLGPGTGETQYF

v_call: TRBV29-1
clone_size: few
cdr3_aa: CSVQRVPSSYNEQFF

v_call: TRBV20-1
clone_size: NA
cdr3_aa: CSAREGGAAGAKNIQYF

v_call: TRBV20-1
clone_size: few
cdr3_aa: CSARPPGTGYGYTF

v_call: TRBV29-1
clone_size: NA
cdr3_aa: CSVERKMTTEAFF

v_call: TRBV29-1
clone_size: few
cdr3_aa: CSVRTSGAYNEQFF

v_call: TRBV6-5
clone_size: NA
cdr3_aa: CASRPPGPNYGYTF

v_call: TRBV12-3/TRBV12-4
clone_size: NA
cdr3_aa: CASRHSNRGDYNEQFF

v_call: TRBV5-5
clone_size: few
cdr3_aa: CASSYGTGVLTQYF

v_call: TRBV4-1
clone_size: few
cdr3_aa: CASSLLGPANYGYTF

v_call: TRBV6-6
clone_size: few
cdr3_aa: CASSYERGTEAFF

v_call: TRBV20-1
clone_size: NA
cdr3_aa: CSAATGGFSNYGYTF

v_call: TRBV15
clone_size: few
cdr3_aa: CATSRDKGVIYNEQFF

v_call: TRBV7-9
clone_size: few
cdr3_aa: CASTYIGPYEKLFF

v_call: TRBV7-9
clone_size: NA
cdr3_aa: CASRKTGGVRNTEAFF

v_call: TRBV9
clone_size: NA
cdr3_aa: CASNVGDGGYTDTQYF

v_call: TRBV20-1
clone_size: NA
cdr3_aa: CSAREARIQETQYF

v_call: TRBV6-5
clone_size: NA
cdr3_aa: CASSYRGNEAFF

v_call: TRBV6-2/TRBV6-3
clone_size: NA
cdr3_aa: CASTLVYQETQYF

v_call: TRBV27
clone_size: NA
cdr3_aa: CASSVWQGHTEAFF

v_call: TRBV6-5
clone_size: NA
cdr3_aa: CASSRTGTQETQYF

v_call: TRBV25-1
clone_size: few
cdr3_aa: CASTQGAFPGEQYF

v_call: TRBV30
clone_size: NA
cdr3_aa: CAAHRAHGYTF

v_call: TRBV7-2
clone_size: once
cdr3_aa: CASSYGTSPHEQYF